The rows below give T cell receptor beta chains drawn from one sample of a study of monozygotic twins with inflammatory bowel disease. TCRdb reanalyzed the 5' RACE reads, giving one entry per CDR3 protein sequence and no DNA. Its table lists about 210,000 distinct CDR3 sequences. Sequencing was done on a sample of blood. Receptors were obtained from a human donor with ulcerative colitis or Crohn's disease, or a healthy co-twin of an affected twin (not recorded which). Each CDR3 is given with its conserved first and last residue. Each record gives: J gene, V gene, CDR3 protein.

TRBJ2-1 | TRBV20-1 | CSALGTSGNEQFF
TRBJ1-1 | TRBV4-2 | CASSQEYRNTEAFF
TRBJ2-7 | TRBV6-5 | CASSYSNQGAQYEQYF
TRBJ2-7 | TRBV4-1 | CASSQTGGSDEQYF
TRBJ2-7 | TRBV7-2 | CASSLGDKYYEQYF
TRBJ1-2 | TRBV3-1 | CASSHKTVRGNGYTF
TRBJ2-1 | TRBV29-1 | CSVFLAGTYNEQFF
TRBJ2-3 | TRBV5-1 | CASSRDRDTDTQYF
TRBJ1-5 | TRBV3-1 | CASSQGVGSSQPQHF
TRBJ2-2 | TRBV25-1 | CASSEMNTGELFF
TRBJ2-3 | TRBV5-4 | CASSLLGGGADTQYF
TRBJ2-1 | TRBV5-1 | CASSQTGDPYNEQFF
TRBJ2-3 | TRBV12-3/TRBV12-4 | CASSFGRPDTQYF
TRBJ2-3 | TRBV20-1 | CSARQTASTDTQYF
TRBJ2-7 | TRBV5-4 | CASTLGWLSSYEQYF
TRBJ2-1 | TRBV20-1 | CSAFRTESNEQFF
TRBJ2-3 | TRBV5-1 | CASSLALGTSTDTQYF
TRBJ2-7 | TRBV6-1 | CASSKTGDGGEQYF
TRBJ2-7 | TRBV20-1 | CSARDSGGQGHEQYF
TRBJ2-7 | TRBV7-9 | CASRPLPGQGREEQYF
TRBJ2-7 | TRBV4-1 | CASSQDFTGGYEQYF
TRBJ1-1 | TRBV5-5 | CASSYMMENTEAFF
TRBJ2-2 | TRBV11-2 | CASSSKSRLAGGLGGELFF
TRBJ1-1 | TRBV20-1 | CSAPLTTGPPGAFF
TRBJ2-4 | TRBV28 | CASSLTKNIQYF
TRBJ2-5 | TRBV4-1 | CASSQGQYQETQYF
TRBJ1-6 | TRBV12-3/TRBV12-4 | CASKGGRASYNSPLHF
TRBJ2-7 | TRBV7-6 | CASSLEGGPYEQYF
TRBJ2-5 | TRBV7-2 | CASSQDYSETQYF
TRBJ1-4 | TRBV6-5 | CASSSDAEKLFF
TRBJ1-6 | TRBV6-5 | CASSYRTENSPLHF
TRBJ1-1 | TRBV7-2 | CASSFYRVNTEAFF
TRBJ2-5 | TRBV5-1 | CASSLGTSGKSQETQYF